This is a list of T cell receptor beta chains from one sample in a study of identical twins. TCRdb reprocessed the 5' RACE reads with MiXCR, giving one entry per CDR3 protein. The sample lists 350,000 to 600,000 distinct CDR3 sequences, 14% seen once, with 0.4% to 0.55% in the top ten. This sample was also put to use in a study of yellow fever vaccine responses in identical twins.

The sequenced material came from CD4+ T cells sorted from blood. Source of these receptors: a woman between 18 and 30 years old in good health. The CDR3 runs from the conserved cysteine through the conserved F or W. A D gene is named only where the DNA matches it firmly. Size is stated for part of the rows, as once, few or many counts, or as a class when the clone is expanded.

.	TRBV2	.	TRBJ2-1	CASSETRGGESSYNEQFF	TGTGCCAGCAGTGAAACCAGGGGCGGGGAAAGCTCCTACAATGAGCAGTTCTTC
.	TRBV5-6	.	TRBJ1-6	CASSEDRTFNSPLHF	TGTGCCAGCAGCGAGGACAGAACTTTTAATTCACCCCTCCACTTT
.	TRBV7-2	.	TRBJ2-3	CASSFVLMSTDTQYF	TGTGCCAGCAGCTTTGTACTAATGAGCACAGATACGCAGTATTTT
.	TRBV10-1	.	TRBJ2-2	CASSEGDPGELFF	TGCGCCAGCAGTGAGGGGGACCCCGGGGAGCTGTTTTTT
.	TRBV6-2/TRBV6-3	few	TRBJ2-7	CASSYVPGVYEQYF	TGTGCCAGCAGTTACGTTCCTGGAGTCTACGAGCAGTACTTC
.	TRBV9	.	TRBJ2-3	CASSVGHTQYF	TGTGCCAGCAGCGTAGGGCATACGCAGTATTTT
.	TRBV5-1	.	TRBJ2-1	CASSLGLTSYNEQFF	TGCGCCAGCAGCTTGGGACTAACCTCCTACAATGAGCAGTTCTTC
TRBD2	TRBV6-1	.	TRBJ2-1	CASSLAGVHNEQFF	TGTGCCAGCAGTCTAGCGGGAGTCCACAATGAGCAGTTCTTC
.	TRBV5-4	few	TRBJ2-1	CASSPTGHNEQFF	TGTGCCAGCAGCCCCACGGGTCACAATGAGCAGTTCTTC
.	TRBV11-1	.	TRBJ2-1	CASSRGFRSGERRSYNEQFF	TGTGCCAGCAGCAGGGGATTTAGGAGTGGGGAAAGGCGCTCCTACAATGAGCAGTTCTTC
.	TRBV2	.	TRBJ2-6	CTSSLLTGEGSGANVLTF	TGTACCAGCAGTTTATTGACAGGTGAAGGCTCTGGGGCCAACGTCCTGACTTTC
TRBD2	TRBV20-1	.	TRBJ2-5	CSANPGLAGESQETQYF	TGCAGTGCAAACCCGGGACTAGCGGGAGAAAGCCAAGAGACCCAGTACTTC
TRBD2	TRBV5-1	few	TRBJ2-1	CASSSLGLAGGRDEQFF	TGCGCCAGCAGCTCGCTGGGACTAGCGGGGGGGCGCGATGAGCAGTTCTTC